These 7 T cell receptor beta chains were all obtained from the same sample, sequenced in a study of blood T cell repertoires in COVID-19. Clones were sequenced by immunoSEQ multiplex PCR, and TCRdb holds only the in-frame ones, with some missing. The data hold about 270,000 clones, with 75% to 90% observed a single time. Specimen: PBMCs or T cells enriched from blood (not recorded which). These receptors were collected from a woman between 18 and 30 years old who had recovered from COVID-19.

The chain couples TRBV11-2 to TRBJ2-5; tentative D call: TRBD1 (5 bases). Germline loops: CDR1 SGHAT, CDR2 FQNNGV. The ends were cut back, 3 bases at V and 3 bases at J, with 8 bases in the middle. The CDR3 has 13 residues. CDR3 amino acids: CASSFRREETQYF. The CDR3 DNA sequence: TGTGCCAGCAGCTTCCGCAGGGAAGAGACCCAGTACTTC.

V gene TRBV9 combines with J gene TRBJ1-1; TRBD1 might be the D (5 bases). Trimming pared 4 bases from V and 7 bases from J, leaving 14 bases between. The CDR3 extends over 13 amino acids. Germline V lookup: CDR1 SGDLS, CDR2 YYNGEE. The CDR3 region is CASSPPGLIEAFF. CDR3 DNA: TGTGCCAGCAGCCCCCCGGGACTGATTGAAGCTTTCTTT.

This clone was observed a handful of times. The V gene is TRBV29-1, the J gene TRBJ2-3; 10 bases are shared with TRBD2. CDR1 and CDR2 from the germline V gene are SQVTM and ANQGSEA. The V segment lost 3 bases and the J segment 3 bases; nucleotides outside the gene matches: 9. The CDR3 extends over 16 amino acids. The CDR3 here is CSVEPSGGSYTDTQYF. The CDR3 DNA sequence: TGCAGCGTTGAGCCTAGCGGGGGATCCTATACAGATACGCAGTATTTT.

The gene calls are TRBV4-1 and TRBJ1-4; 10 positions agree with TRBD1. This CDR3 region has 16 residues. The V segment lost 4 bases and the J segment 6 bases; nucleotides outside the gene matches: 8. Germline loops: CDR1 MGHRA, CDR2 YSYEKL. The CDR3 protein is CASSPAWGTGDEKLFF. The CDR3, as DNA: TGCGCCAGCAGCCCTGCCTGGGGGACAGGGGATGAAAAACTGTTTTTT.

The chain combines TRBV10-1 with TRBJ1-2, with TRBD1 as a possible D gene (5 bases). Germline CDR1 is WNHNN and CDR2 is SYGVQD (reference sequence). This CDR3 contains 15 residues. Trimming removed 4 bases at V and 8 bases at J, with 20 bases between. The DNA for the CDR3 is TGCGCCAGCAGTGCGGGAGCAGGGCTAACCTGGGGCTACACCTTC. It yields the protein CASSAGAGLTWGYTF.

The J gene is TRBJ2-2, the V gene TRBV5-1; possibly TRBD1 for D (5 bases). This CDR3 has 15 residues. Germline V gene lookup returns CDR1 SGHRS and CDR2 YFSETQ. V lost 4 bases to trimming and J lost 0 bases, with 10 bases between them. The DNA for the CDR3 is TGCGCCAGCAGCCCGGACACCGCGAACACCGGGGAGCTGTTTTTT. It is translated as CASSPDTANTGELFF.

J is TRBJ1-2 and V is TRBV7-9, with D unclear. Per germline, CDR1 SEHNR and CDR2 FQNEAQ (reference sequence). The CDR3 runs 12 residues. V lost 5 bases, J lost 5 bases, and 9 bases lay in between. The CDR3 sequence: CASSLLSYGYTF. In DNA, the CDR3 is TGTGCCAGCAGCCTCCTTTCTTATGGCTACACCTTC.